The 23 T cell receptor beta chains presented below share a single source sample, sequenced in a study of OX40 agonist ivuxolimab in advanced cancers. Some clones are missing from TCRdb's copy, which holds only in-frame ones; the method was immunoSEQ multiplex PCR. The sample includes approximately 60,000 clones, roughly 90% of them seen just once. The sequences come from CD4+ or CD8+ T cells sorted from blood, collected in a trial of the OX40 agonist ivuxolimab. The origin of the receptors is an adult with an advanced solid tumor such as melanoma, head and neck, liver or kidney cancer.

In the case of this clone: One end of the junction does not line up with germline, which may come from a read error. The chain recombines TRBV5-3 with TRBJ2-7; D is possibly TRBD1 or TRBD2 (6 bases each). TRBV5-3 is designated an ORF whose function remains uncertain. This CDR3 spans 13 amino acids. CDR3 coding DNA: TGTGCCAGCAGCTTGAGGGGGGCCCACGAGCAGTACTTC. Its protein product is CASSLRGAHEQYF.

This clone was observed a single time. The V gene is TRBV19, the J gene TRBJ2-1; possibly TRBD1 for D (5 bases). Germline V CDR1 and CDR2: LNHDA, SQIVND (reference sequence). This CDR3 is built from 13 residues. V lost 7 bases and J lost 14, with 21 bases in between. The CDR3 DNA is TGTGCCAGTACTACGTCTCAGGGCCCCGCGGAGTTCTTC. Amino acids: CASTTSQGPAEFF.

The gene calls are TRBV6-1 and TRBJ2-1, with 7 bases that match TRBD1. CDR1 is MNHNS, CDR2 SASEGT, per germline. The CDR3 length is 16 residues. With 2 bases clipped from V and 4 bases from J, the junction kept 8 bases outside the gene matches. CDR3 amino acids: CASSEYGQVTYNEQFF. CDR3 DNA: TGTGCCAGCAGTGAATACGGACAGGTAACATACAATGAGCAGTTCTTC.

As regards this clone: This sample includes further DNA sequences coding for the same CDR3. The chain links TRBV2 to TRBJ2-7; unclear D gene. Germline V gene data show CDR1 as SNHLY and CDR2 as FYNNEI. With 3 bases removed from V and 4 bases from J, the gap between germline ends came to 4 bases. The CDR3 runs to 11 residues. CDR3 loop: CASSEVYEQYF. The CDR3 nucleotides read TGTGCCAGCAGTGAGGTTTACGAGCAGTACTTC. Using reference TRBV2 and TRBJ2-7 for the parts outside the CDR3, the full variable domain is EPEVTQTPSHQVTQMGQEVILRCVPISNHLYFYWYRQILGQKVEFLVSFYNNEISEKSEIFDDQFSVERPDGSNFTLKIRSTKLEDSAMYFCASSEVYEQYFGPGTRLTVT.

The chain couples TRBV6-4 to TRBJ1-2, with unresolved D. V shed 2 bases and J shed 5 bases, with 9 bases lying between them. This CDR3 comprises 13 residues. Germline V CDR1 and CDR2: MRHNA, SNTAGT. CDR3 sequence (DNA): TGTGCCAGCAGTGACGCCCAGGCTTATGGCTACACCTTC. Its translation: CASSDAQAYGYTF.

This clone was picked up one time. The chain employs TRBV5-6 and TRBJ2-5, with 14 bases fitting TRBD2. Germline lookup yields CDR1 SGHDT and CDR2 YYEEEE. The CDR3 length is 17 residues. The ends lost 5 bases at V and 2 bases at J; junction bases unmatched: 8. The CDR3 DNA is TGTGCCAGCAGTTCCGGGACTAGCGGGGGCCCTCAAGAGACCCAGTACTTC. Translating gives CASSSGTSGGPQETQYF.

The gene calls are TRBV27 and TRBJ1-6, with D tentatively TRBD1 (6 bases). The ends were cut back, 3 bases at V and 8 bases at J, with 11 bases in the middle. CDR1 is MNHEY and CDR2 is SMNVEV in the germline V gene (reference sequence). This CDR3 region has 14 residues. The CDR3 region is CASSFNREDSPLHF. The CDR3 DNA is TGTGCCAGCAGTTTCAACAGGGAAGATTCACCCCTCCACTTT.

The chain is built from TRBV7-8 and TRBJ2-7; D perhaps matches TRBD2 (6 bases). The V gene lost 5 bases and the J gene lost 1 base, with 9 bases spanning the gap. The germline V gene has CDR1 SGHVS and CDR2 FQNEAQ. The CDR3 loop spans 13 amino acids. The CDR3 protein is CASSPGLSYEQYF. The CDR3 coding sequence is TGTGCCAGCAGCCCGGGACTGTCCTACGAGCAGTACTTC.

This sequence joins TRBV28 and TRBJ1-3; D is perhaps TRBD1 (5 bases). The germline gives CDR1 MDHEN, CDR2 SYDVKM. The CDR3 length is 15 residues. Deletions cut 6 bases from V and 2 bases from J, with 14 bases between. CDR3 coding DNA: TGTGCCAGCAGCCTGCCCGACAGCCCTGGAAACACCATATATTTT. This encodes CASSLPDSPGNTIYF.

V usage is TRBV19 and J usage is TRBJ1-1; D is possibly TRBD1 (6 bases). Trimming stripped 5 bases from V and 5 bases from J, with 15 bases between. The CDR3 has 14 residues. Germline V gene data show CDR1 as LNHDA and CDR2 as SQIVND (reference sequence). The CDR3 DNA reads TGTGCCAGTAGTCCCCCGTGGGGGGCGACTGAAGCTTTCTTT. Translated: CASSPPWGATEAFF.

The chain recombines TRBV18 with TRBJ2-2; D not certain. The CDR3 covers 15 residues. Per germline, CDR1 KGHSH and CDR2 LQKENI. V was trimmed by 1 base and J by 0 bases, leaving 6 bases between them. The CDR3 loop reads CASSPQLANTGELFF. The DNA of the CDR3 is TGTGCCAGCTCACCACAACTGGCGAACACCGGGGAGCTGTTTTTT. The full variable domain, its missing parts supplied by reference TRBV18 and TRBJ2-2, is NAGVMQNPRHLVRRRGQEARLRCSPMKGHSHVYWYRQLPEEGLKFMVYLQKENIIDESGMPKERFSAEFPKEGPSILRIQQVVRGDSAAYFCASSPQLANTGELFFGEGSRLTVL.

This clone occurred a few times. V gene TRBV6-5 combines with J gene TRBJ1-5; 12 nucleotides agree with TRBD1. J was trimmed by 6 bases and V by 4 bases; bases with no gene match: 4. Germline CDR1 MNHEY, CDR2 SVGAGI. The CDR3 totals 15 residues. The CDR3, as DNA: TGTGCCAGCAGTTCGGGACAGGGGGCAGGTCAGCCCCAGCATTTT. It encodes CASSSGQGAGQPQHF.

The J gene is TRBJ1-2, the V gene TRBV6-1, with D unresolved. The CDR3 extends over 15 amino acids. The germline CDR1 and CDR2 sequences are MNHNS and SASEGT. With 1 base removed from V and 8 bases from J, the gap between germline ends came to 17 bases. The DNA for the CDR3 is TGTGCCAGCAGTGAAGGGGTTGAGGCAGTCCGGGGCTACACCTTC. Translating gives CASSEGVEAVRGYTF.

J is TRBJ1-5 and V is TRBV2; 8 positions match TRBD1. This CDR3 comprises 16 residues. J gave up 3 bases and V 6 bases, and 10 bases lay outside the gene matches. CDR1 and CDR2 (germline): SNHLY, FYNNEI. CDR3 sequence: CASRPRTGLSNQPQHF. CDR3 coding DNA: TGTGCCAGCAGACCTCGGACAGGGCTTTCCAATCAGCCCCAGCATTTT.

About this clone itself: At one end, the junction sequence differs from germline, possibly due to a read error. The chain couples TRBV2 to TRBJ1-2, with a possible D match to TRBD1 (5 bases). CDR3 length equals 13 residues. Germline assignment: CDR1 SNHLY and CDR2 FYNNEI. CDR3 region: CASPQGLNYGHTF. The CDR3 nucleotides read TGTGCCAGTCCCCAGGGATTGAACTATGGCCACACCTTC. Full variable domain (remainder filled in from reference TRBV2 and TRBJ1-2): EPEVTQTPSHQVTQMGQEVILRCVPISNHLYFYWYRQILGQKVEFLVSFYNNEISEKSEIFDDQFSVERPDGSNFTLKIRSTKLEDSAMYFCASPQGLNYGHTFGSGTRLTVV.

The genes are TRBV21-1 and TRBJ2-5; the table's D call of TRBD1 was not tested on the DNA. TRBV21-1 has pseudogene status. The CDR3 is made up of 19 amino acids. The CDR3: CASTPMTGQASPYQETQYF. CDR3 sequence (DNA): TGTGCCAGCACCCCAATGACGGGACAGGCCTCCCCGTACCAAGAGACCCAGTACTTC.

The chain combines TRBV30 with TRBJ2-5, with 9 nucleotides matching TRBD2. V lost 2 bases, J lost 4 bases, and 5 bases stayed unmatched. This CDR3 region has 14 residues. The germline CDR1 and CDR2 sequences are GTSNPN and SVGIG (reference sequence). The CDR3 is CAWSLLAGGETQYF. CDR3 DNA sequence: TGTGCCTGGAGTCTACTAGCGGGCGGAGAGACCCAGTACTTC.

This chain connects TRBV30 to TRBJ1-4, with 7 bases matching TRBD1. CDR1 GTSNPN and CDR2 SVGIG come from the germline V gene (reference sequence). V dropped 2 bases and J dropped 7; count of bases not matched to a gene: 4. The CDR3 spans 13 residues. The chain's CDR3 is CAWSTGTVEKLFF. The CDR3, as DNA: TGTGCCTGGAGTACCGGGACAGTTGAAAAACTGTTTTTT.

The V and J genes are TRBV5-4 and TRBJ2-3, with D perhaps TRBD2 (6 bases). This CDR3 has 15 amino acids. Per the germline V gene, CDR1 is SGHNT and CDR2 is YYREEE (reference sequence). V lost 1 base to trimming and J lost 1 base, with 10 bases between them. CDR3 coding DNA: TGTGCCAGCAGCTTGAGTGGCGGGGGCACAGATACGCAGTATTTT. Its translation is CASSLSGGGTDTQYF.

V gene TRBV6-1 combines with J gene TRBJ2-3; D gene uncertain. Germline CDR1 is MNHNS and CDR2 is SASEGT. There are 14 residues in the CDR3. The ends were cut back, 2 bases at V and 6 bases at J, with 12 bases in the middle. CDR3 amino acids: CASSESVAVDTQYF. The CDR3 DNA reads as TGTGCCAGCAGTGAATCGGTTGCTGTGGATACGCAGTATTTT.

In its sample, this clone was seen once. V gene TRBV6-1 combines with J gene TRBJ1-5; D ambiguous. This CDR3 has 15 amino acids. Germline V lookup: CDR1 MNHNS, CDR2 SASEGT. Trimming pared 0 bases from V and 0 bases from J, leaving 6 bases between. The CDR3 DNA is TGTGCCAGCAGTGAAGCCCTTAATAGCAATCAGCCCCAGCATTTT. Encoded protein: CASSEALNSNQPQHF.

The CDR3 coding sequence is TGTGCCAGCAGCCCGCCCGGGACAGGGGACGTCCTGACTTTC. Translation: CASSPPGTGDVLTF. The rearrangement joins TRBV7-3 to TRBJ2-6; 10 nucleotides agree with TRBD1. The V and J ends lost 5 bases and 11 bases, in that order; junction bases with no gene match: 6. The CDR3 extends over 14 amino acids. The V gene's germline CDR1 is SGHTA and CDR2 FQGTGA.

V is TRBV6-5 and J is TRBJ1-5, with D unresolved. Germline CDR1 is MNHEY and CDR2 is SVGAGI. V was cut by 6 bases and J by 7 bases, with 10 bases left in between. CDR3 size: 12 residues. CDR3 nucleotide sequence: TGTGCCAGCAGCCCTCCTGACCAGCCCCAGCATTTT. It codes for CASSPPDQPQHF.